This T cell receptor beta chain was sequenced during a study of Graves' ophthalmopathy and Graves' hyperthyroidism. RNA transcripts were the template, and TCR beta CDR3 regions were amplified from them. An initial RT-PCR round employing HTBI primers preceded a second-round multiplex PCR. TCRdb re-analysed the multiplex PCR reads in MiXCR, keeping a single row per CDR3 protein. Altogether about 370,000 distinct CDR3 sequences are present, approximately 18% being singletons, with the ten largest covering 2% to 2.5%. The CDR3 length is 13 residues. J lost 0 bases, V lost 11 bases, and 3 bases had no gene match. Germline CDR1 reads ENHRY; CDR2 reads SYGVKD. Ten or more counts support this clonotype.

The sample consisted of peripheral blood. This TCR was sampled from an adult woman with stable Graves' hyperthyroidism. The rearrangement links TRBV10-3 to TRBJ2-7; 11 bases line up with TRBD2. This CDR3 is CAVGTSGSYEQYF. CDR3 nucleotides: TGTGCCGTAGGGACTAGCGGCTCCTACGAGCAGTACTTC.